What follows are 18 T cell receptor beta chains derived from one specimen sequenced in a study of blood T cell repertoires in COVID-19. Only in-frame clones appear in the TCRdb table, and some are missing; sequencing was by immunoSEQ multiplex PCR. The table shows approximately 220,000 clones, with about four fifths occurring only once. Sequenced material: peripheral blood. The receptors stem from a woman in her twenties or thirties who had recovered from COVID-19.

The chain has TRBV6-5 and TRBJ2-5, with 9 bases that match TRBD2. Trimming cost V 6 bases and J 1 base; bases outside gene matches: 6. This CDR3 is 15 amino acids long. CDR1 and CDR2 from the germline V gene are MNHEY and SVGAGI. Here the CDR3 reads CASSQTSGIQETQYF. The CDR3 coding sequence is TGTGCCAGCAGCCAGACTAGCGGTATCCAAGAGACCCAGTACTTC.

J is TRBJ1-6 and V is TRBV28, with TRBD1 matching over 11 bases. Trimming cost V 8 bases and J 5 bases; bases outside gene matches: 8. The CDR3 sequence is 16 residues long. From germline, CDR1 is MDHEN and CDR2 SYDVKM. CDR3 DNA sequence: TGTGCCAGCTCTTCGGACAGGGGGCGGGATAATTCACCCCTCCACTTT. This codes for CASSSDRGRDNSPLHF.

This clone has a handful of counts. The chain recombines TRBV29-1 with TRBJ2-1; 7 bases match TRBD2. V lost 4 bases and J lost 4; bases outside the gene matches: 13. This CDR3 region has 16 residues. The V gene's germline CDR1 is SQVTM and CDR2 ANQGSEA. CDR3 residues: CSVVGEVGRRYNEQFF. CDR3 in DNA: TGCAGCGTTGTGGGGGAGGTCGGGAGGAGATACAATGAGCAGTTCTTC.

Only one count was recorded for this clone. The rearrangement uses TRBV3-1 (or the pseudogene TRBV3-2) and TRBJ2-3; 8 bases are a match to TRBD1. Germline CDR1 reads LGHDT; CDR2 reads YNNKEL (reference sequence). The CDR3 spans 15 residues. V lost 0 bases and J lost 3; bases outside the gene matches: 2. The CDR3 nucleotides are TGTGCCAGCAGCCAAGACCGACAGGGGACAGATACGCAGTATTTT. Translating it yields CASSQDRQGTDTQYF.

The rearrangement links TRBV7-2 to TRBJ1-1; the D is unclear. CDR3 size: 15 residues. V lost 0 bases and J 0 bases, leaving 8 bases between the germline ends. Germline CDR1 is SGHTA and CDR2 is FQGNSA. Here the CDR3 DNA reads TGTGCCAGCAGCTTAGCGAGGCTAATGAACACTGAAGCTTTCTTT. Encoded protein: CASSLARLMNTEAFF.

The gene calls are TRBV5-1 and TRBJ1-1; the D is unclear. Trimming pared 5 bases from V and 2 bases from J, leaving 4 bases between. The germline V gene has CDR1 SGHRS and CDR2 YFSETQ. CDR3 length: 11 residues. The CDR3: CASRLNTEAFF. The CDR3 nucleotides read TGCGCCAGCAGGCTAAACACTGAAGCTTTCTTT.

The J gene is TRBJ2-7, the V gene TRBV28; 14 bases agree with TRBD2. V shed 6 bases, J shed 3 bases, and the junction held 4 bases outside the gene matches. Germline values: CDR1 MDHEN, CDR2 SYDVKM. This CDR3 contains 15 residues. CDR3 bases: TGTGCCAGCAGCCGTGGACTAGCGGGAGGCTACGAGCAGTACTTC. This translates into CASSRGLAGGYEQYF.

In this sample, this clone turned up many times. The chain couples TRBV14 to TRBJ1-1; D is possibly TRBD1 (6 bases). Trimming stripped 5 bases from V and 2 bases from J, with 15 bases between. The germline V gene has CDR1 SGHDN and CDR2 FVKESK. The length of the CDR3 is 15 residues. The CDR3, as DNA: TGTGCCAGCAGCTACCTCCGGGACACTAACACTGAAGCTTTCTTT. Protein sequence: CASSYLRDTNTEAFF.

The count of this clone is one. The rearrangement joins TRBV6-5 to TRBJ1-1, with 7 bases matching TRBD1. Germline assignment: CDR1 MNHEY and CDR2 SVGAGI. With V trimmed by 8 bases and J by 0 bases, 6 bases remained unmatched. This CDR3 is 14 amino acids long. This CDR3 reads CASQQGTMNTEAFF. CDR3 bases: TGTGCCAGCCAACAGGGGACCATGAACACTGAAGCTTTCTTT.

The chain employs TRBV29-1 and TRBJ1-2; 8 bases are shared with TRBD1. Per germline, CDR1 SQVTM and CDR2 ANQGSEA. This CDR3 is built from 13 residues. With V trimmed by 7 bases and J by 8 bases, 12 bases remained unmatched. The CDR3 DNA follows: TGCAGCGGCTGGGACAGGCCCAACGGGGGCTACACCTTC. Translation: CSGWDRPNGGYTF. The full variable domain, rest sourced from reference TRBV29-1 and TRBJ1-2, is SAVISQKPSRDICQRGTSLTIQCQVDSQVTMMFWYRQQPGQSLTLIATANQGSEATYESGFVIDKFPISRPNLTFSTLTVSNMSPEDSSIYLCSGWDRPNGGYTFGSGTRLTVV.

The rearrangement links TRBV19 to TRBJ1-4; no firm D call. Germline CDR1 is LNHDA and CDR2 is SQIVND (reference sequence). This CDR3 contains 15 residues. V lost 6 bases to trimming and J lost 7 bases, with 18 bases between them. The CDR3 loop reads CASRNRGNSGEKLFF. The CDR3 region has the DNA TGTGCCAGTAGAAACAGAGGGAATAGTGGTGAAAAACTGTTTTTT.

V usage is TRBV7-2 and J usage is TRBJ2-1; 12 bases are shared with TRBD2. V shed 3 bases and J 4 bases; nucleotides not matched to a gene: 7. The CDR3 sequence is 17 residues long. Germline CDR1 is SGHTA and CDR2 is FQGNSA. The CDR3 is CASSFGLAGRIYNEQFF. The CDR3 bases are TGTGCCAGCAGCTTTGGACTAGCGGGGAGGATATACAATGAGCAGTTCTTC.

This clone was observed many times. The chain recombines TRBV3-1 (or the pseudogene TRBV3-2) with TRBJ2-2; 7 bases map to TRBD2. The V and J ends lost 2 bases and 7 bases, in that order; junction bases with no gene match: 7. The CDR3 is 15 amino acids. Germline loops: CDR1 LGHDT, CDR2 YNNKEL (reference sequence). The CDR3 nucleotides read TGTGCCAGCAGCCAATTGGCGGGAGTAGGCGGGGAGCTGTTTTTT. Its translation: CASSQLAGVGGELFF.

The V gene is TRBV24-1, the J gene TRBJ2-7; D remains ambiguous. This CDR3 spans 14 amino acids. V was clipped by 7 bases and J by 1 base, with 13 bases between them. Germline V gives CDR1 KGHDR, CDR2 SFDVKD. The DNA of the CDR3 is TGTGCCACCAGCCCTGGTGGCAGGTCCTACGAGCAGTACTTC. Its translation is CATSPGGRSYEQYF.

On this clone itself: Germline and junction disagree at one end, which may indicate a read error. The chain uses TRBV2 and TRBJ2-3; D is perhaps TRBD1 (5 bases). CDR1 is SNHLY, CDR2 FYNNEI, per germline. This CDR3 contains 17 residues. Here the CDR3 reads CASNDKLQGWGTDTQYF. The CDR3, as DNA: TGTGCCAGCAACGACAAACTGCAGGGATGGGGCACAGATACTCAGTATTTT.

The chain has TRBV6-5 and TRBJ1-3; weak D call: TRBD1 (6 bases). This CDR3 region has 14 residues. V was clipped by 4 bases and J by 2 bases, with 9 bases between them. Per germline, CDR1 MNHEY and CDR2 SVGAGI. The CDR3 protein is CASSFRGPGNTIYF. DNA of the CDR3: TGTGCCAGCAGTTTCAGGGGTCCTGGAAACACCATATATTTT.

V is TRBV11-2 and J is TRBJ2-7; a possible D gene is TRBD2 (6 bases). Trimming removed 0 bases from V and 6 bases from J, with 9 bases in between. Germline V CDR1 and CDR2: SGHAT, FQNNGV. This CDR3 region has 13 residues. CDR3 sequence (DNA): TGTGCCAGCAGCTTAGATCGGCGGGGCGAGCAGTACTTC. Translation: CASSLDRRGEQYF.

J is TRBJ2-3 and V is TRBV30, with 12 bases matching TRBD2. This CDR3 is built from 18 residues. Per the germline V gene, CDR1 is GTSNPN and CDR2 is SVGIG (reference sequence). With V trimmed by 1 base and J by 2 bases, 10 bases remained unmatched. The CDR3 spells CAWSGFFSSGRVTDTQYF. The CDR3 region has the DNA TGTGCCTGGAGTGGGTTTTTTTCTAGCGGGAGGGTCACAGATACGCAGTATTTT.